The rows below give T cell receptor beta chains drawn from one sample of a study of CD8 T cells in Susac syndrome. TCRdb fed the immunoSEQ multiplex PCR reads into MiXCR, producing one record per CDR3 protein. Of over 130,000 distinct CDR3 sequences in the sample, 95% were seen once. Sequencing input: CD4+ T cells from PBMCs. The receptor source for this set is a human donor with Susac syndrome. CDR3s include the opening cysteine and the closing phenylalanine or tryptophan. Each record gives: clone size, D gene, J gene, V gene, CDR3 protein, CDR3 DNA. D genes are given only for firm matches. Rows may omit the clone size; those that give it use once, few, many or a size class.

- - TRBJ2-5 TRBV7-8 CASSFGTRGETQYF TGTGCCAGCAGCTTTGGGACCCGTGGAGAGACCCAGTACTTC
- - TRBJ2-1 TRBV7-8 CASSLGLGRSSYNEQFF TGTGCCAGCAGCTTAGGTCTGGGGAGGAGCTCCTACAATGAGCAGTTCTTC
- TRBD2 TRBJ2-1 TRBV15 CATSRDARRGVGNEQFF TGTGCCACCAGCAGAGATGCGCGGCGGGGGGTCGGGAATGAGCAGTTCTTC
- TRBD2 TRBJ2-2 TRBV20-1 CSAKNSGSHTGELFF TGCAGTGCTAAGAATAGCGGGAGTCACACCGGGGAGCTGTTTTTT
- TRBD2 TRBJ2-3 TRBV2 CASRRIAGGADTQYF TGTGCCAGCAGGAGGATAGCGGGAGGTGCAGATACGCAGTATTTT
- - TRBJ1-1 TRBV7-9 CASSLVFSPERTEAFF TGTGCCAGCAGCTTAGTCTTCAGCCCCGAGAGGACTGAAGCTTTCTTT
- - TRBJ2-1 TRBV9 CASSPQVADEQFF TGTGCCAGCAGCCCCCAGGTAGCGGATGAGCAGTTCTTC
- - TRBJ2-2 TRBV2 CASSELGGAGTGELFF TGTGCCAGCAGTGAACTTGGGGGCGCGGGCACCGGGGAGCTGTTTTTT
- - TRBJ1-2 TRBV29-1 CSVDSDRQYGYTF TGCAGCGTTGACTCCGACAGGCAATATGGCTACACCTTC
- - TRBJ1-5 TRBV12-3/TRBV12-4 CASSLAFAAESSNQPQHF TGTGCCAGCAGTTTAGCGTTTGCAGCCGAGTCTAGCAATCAGCCCCAGCATTTT
- TRBD1 TRBJ1-2 TRBV29-1 CSGRGTGEGLGYTF TGCAGCGGCCGAGGGACAGGGGAAGGTCTCGGCTACACCTTC
- TRBD1 TRBJ2-2 TRBV7-8 CASRVTGGSRAGELFF TGTGCCAGCAGAGTTACAGGGGGCTCCAGGGCCGGGGAGCTGTTTTTT
- - TRBJ2-2 TRBV30 CAWREPGRYGGELFF TGTGCCTGGAGGGAGCCGGGCAGGTACGGCGGGGAGCTGTTTTTT
- - TRBJ1-1 TRBV20-1 CSAQENSEAFF TGCAGTGCTCAGGAAAACAGTGAAGCTTTCTTT
- - TRBJ1-1 TRBV20-1 CSARVTGLWGRVDTEAFF TGCAGTGCTAGAGTAACCGGCCTCTGGGGGCGAGTCGACACTGAAGCTTTCTTT
few - TRBJ1-1 TRBV7-9 CASSLGTENTEAFF TGTGCCAGCAGCTTAGGGACAGAGAACACTGAAGCTTTCTTT
- - TRBJ2-3 TRBV29-1 CSVEEGRVTDTQYF TGCAGCGTTGAAGAGGGCAGGGTCACAGATACGCAGTATTTT
once - TRBJ2-7 TRBV18 CASSPPTRRDEQYF TGTGCCAGCTCACCCCCAACCAGACGGGACGAGCAGTACTTC
- - TRBJ2-7 TRBV2 CASSGPSYEQYF TGTGCCAGCTCGGGCCCGTCCTACGAGCAGTACTTC
- - TRBJ1-6 TRBV15 CATSREQSLNSPLHF TGTGCCACCAGCAGAGAACAGTCCCTTAATTCACCCCTCCACTTT